A single sample is the source of the 10 T cell receptor beta chains below, sequenced in a study of blood T cell repertoires in COVID-19. Produced via immunoSEQ multiplex PCR; TCRdb's table is partial and in-frame only. The sample lists roughly 200,000 clones, roughly 85% occurring once. Specimen: PBMCs or T cells enriched from blood (not recorded which). These receptors were taken from a man aged 40-49 years who had recovered from COVID-19.

This clone was detected only a few times. The chain uses TRBV18 and TRBJ2-2, with 7 bases fitting TRBD1. CDR1 KGHSH and CDR2 LQKENI come from the germline V gene. This CDR3 comprises 14 residues. J gave up 0 bases and V 9 bases, and 4 bases lay outside the gene matches. For the CDR3, the DNA is TGTGCCAGTCACAGGGGAGCGAACACCGGGGAGCTGTTTTTT. Its translation is CASHRGANTGELFF. Filled out from reference TRBV18 and TRBJ2-2, the complete variable domain reads NAGVMQNPRHLVRRRGQEARLRCSPMKGHSHVYWYRQLPEEGLKFMVYLQKENIIDESGMPKERFSAEFPKEGPSILRIQQVVRGDSAAYFCASHRGANTGELFFGEGSRLTVL.

DNA for the CDR3: TGTGCCAGCAGGTCCCCCGGGACAGCGGTCGAGGAAGCTTTCTTT. Amino acids: CASRSPGTAVEEAFF. The chain recombines TRBV7-9 with TRBJ1-1, with 7 bases fitting TRBD1. The CDR3 is 15 residues long. CDR1 and CDR2 (germline): SEHNR, FQNEAQ (reference sequence). V trimming: 6 bases; J trimming: 8 bases; junction bases outside the gene matches: 15.

The V and J genes are TRBV4-1 and TRBJ2-5; D unclear. Trimming cost V 5 bases and J 5 bases, with 12 bases left between them. Germline values: CDR1 MGHRA, CDR2 YSYEKL. The CDR3 length is 13 residues. The CDR3 reads CASSLELRETQYF. The CDR3, as DNA: TGCGCCAGCAGCTTGGAACTGAGGGAGACCCAGTACTTC.

J is TRBJ2-5 and V is TRBV29-1, with a tentative D call TRBD1 (5 bases). The V end lost 4 bases, the J end lost 4 bases, and 10 bases lay between the germline ends. CDR1 is SQVTM, CDR2 ANQGSEA, per germline. This CDR3 spans 12 amino acids. CDR3 nucleotides: TGCAGCGTTGTGCGTAGGGGAGAGACCCAGTACTTC. It is translated as CSVVRRGETQYF. The full variable domain, with the rest looked up from reference TRBV29-1 and TRBJ2-5, is SAVISQKPSRDICQRGTSLTIQCQVDSQVTMMFWYRQQPGQSLTLIATANQGSEATYESGFVIDKFPISRPNLTFSTLTVSNMSPEDSSIYLCSVVRRGETQYFGPGTRLLVL.

This rearrangement joins TRBV10-2 to TRBJ2-7; D is possibly TRBD1 (5 bases). The V end lost 4 bases, the J end lost 1 base, and 8 bases lay between the germline ends. The CDR3 runs to 13 residues. The germline V gene has CDR1 WSHSY and CDR2 SAAADI. CDR3 region: CASSVYRSYEQYF. DNA of the CDR3: TGCGCCAGCAGTGTGTACAGGTCCTACGAGCAGTACTTC.

The rearrangement uses TRBV6-5 and TRBJ2-2, with D perhaps TRBD2 (6 bases). Trimming left V 8 bases short and J 4 bases short, with 14 bases between. The CDR3 totals 14 residues. Germline CDR1 is MNHEY and CDR2 is SVGAGI. The CDR3 nucleotides are TGTGCCAGCGGGGGGATAATGAGCACCGGGGAGCTGTTTTTT. Translation: CASGGIMSTGELFF.

J is TRBJ2-2 and V is TRBV27; 8 positions match TRBD2. The V gene end was trimmed by 0 bases and the J gene end by 2 bases; junction bases not matched to a gene: 5. CDR1 and CDR2 (germline): MNHEY, SMNVEV (reference sequence). CDR3 length: 17 residues. CDR3 DNA sequence: TGTGCCAGCAGTTTATCGATCGGGAGGGGAAACACCGGGGAGCTGTTTTTT. Translation: CASSLSIGRGNTGELFF.

CDR3 amino acids: CASSTTSGVGNEQYF. The DNA for the CDR3 is TGTGCCAGCAGCACGACTAGCGGTGTGGGGAACGAGCAGTACTTC. The chain combines TRBV7-3 with TRBJ2-7, with 9 bases aligning to TRBD2. This CDR3 comprises 15 residues. V lost 5 bases and J lost 5; bases outside the gene matches: 10. Germline CDR1 SGHTA, CDR2 FQGTGA.

The chain joins TRBV14 to TRBJ2-1, with 8 bases that match TRBD1. This CDR3 contains 16 residues. V shed 1 base, J shed 7 bases, and the junction held 9 bases outside the gene matches. From germline, CDR1 is SGHDN and CDR2 FVKESK. In DNA form, the CDR3 reads TGTGCCAGCAGCCAAGCGAGGACAGGGATTTTTAATGAGCAGTTCTTC. Its protein is CASSQARTGIFNEQFF.

The V and J genes are TRBV5-4 and TRBJ1-3, with D tentatively TRBD1 (5 bases). The CDR3 contains 16 residues. Trimming removed 4 bases from V and 1 base from J, with 15 bases in between. Germline CDR1 SGHNT, CDR2 YYREEE (reference sequence). The CDR3 protein is CASSTGGIGSGNTIYF. The DNA of the CDR3 is TGTGCCAGCAGCACCGGGGGAATTGGGTCTGGAAACACCATATATTTT.